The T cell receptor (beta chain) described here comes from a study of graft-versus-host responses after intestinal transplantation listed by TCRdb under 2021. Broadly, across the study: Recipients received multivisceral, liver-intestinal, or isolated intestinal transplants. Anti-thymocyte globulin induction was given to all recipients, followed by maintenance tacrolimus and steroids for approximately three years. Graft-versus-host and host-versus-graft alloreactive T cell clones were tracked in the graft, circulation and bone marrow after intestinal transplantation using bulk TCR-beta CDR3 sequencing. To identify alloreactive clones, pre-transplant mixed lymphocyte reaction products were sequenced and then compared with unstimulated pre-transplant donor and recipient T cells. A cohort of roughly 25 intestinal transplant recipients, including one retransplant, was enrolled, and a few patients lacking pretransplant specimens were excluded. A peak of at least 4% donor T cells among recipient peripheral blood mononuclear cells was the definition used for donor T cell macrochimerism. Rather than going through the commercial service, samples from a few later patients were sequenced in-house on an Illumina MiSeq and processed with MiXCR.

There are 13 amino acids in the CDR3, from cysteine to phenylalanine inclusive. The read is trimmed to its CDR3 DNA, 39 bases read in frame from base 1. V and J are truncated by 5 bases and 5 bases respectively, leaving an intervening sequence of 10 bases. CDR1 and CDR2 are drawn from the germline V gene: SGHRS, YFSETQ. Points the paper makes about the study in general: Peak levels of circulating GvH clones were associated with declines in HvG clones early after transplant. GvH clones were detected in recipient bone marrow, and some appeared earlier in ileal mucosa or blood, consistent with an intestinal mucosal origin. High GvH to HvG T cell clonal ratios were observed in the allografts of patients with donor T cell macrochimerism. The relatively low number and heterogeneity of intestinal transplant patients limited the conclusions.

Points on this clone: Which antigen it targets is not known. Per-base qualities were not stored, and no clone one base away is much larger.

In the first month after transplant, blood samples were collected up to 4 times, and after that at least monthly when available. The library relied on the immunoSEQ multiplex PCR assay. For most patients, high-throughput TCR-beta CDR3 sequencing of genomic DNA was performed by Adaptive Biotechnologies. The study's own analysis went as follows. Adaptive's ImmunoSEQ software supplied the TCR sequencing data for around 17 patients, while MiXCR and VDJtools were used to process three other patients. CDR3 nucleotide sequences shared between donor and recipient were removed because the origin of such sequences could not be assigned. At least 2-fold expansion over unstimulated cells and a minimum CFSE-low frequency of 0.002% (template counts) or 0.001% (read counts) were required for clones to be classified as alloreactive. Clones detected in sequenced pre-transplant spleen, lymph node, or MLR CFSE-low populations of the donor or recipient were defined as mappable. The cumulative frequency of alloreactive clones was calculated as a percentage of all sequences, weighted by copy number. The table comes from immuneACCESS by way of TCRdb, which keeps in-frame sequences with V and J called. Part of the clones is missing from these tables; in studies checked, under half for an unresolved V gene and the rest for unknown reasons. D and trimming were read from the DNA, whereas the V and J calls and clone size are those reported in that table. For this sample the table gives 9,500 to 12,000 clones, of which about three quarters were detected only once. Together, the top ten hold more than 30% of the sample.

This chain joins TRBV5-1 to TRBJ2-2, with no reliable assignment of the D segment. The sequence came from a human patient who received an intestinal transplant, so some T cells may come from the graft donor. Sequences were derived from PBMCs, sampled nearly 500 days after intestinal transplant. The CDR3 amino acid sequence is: CASSVGGTGELFF. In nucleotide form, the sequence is TGCGCCAGCAGTGTGGGTGGTACCGGGGAGCTGTTTTTT.